This T cell receptor (beta chain) was sequenced for a study of response to subunit inactivated influenza vaccine. As regards this clonotype: Its antigen is still unknown.

V was clipped by 1 base and J by 4 bases, with 8 bases between them. This CDR3 comprises 13 residues. Germline-derived CDR1 and CDR2 are MGHRA and YSYEKL. TCRdb re-analysed the RT-PCR reads in MiXCR, keeping a single row per CDR3 protein. The repertoire has 550,000 to 600,000 distinct CDR3 sequences, about 10% of them found once; the top ten carry roughly a tenth. Points from the study as a whole: The authors suggested that few new T cells are recruited per seasonal influenza vaccination.

This clonotype was sampled from a man aged 45-65 years who received an inactivated influenza vaccine. The sample in question was PBMCs from blood, obtained on the day of vaccination. This chain uses TRBV4-1 with TRBJ2-7, with D unresolved. For the CDR3, the DNA is TGCGCCAGCAGCCAAGTCGGTCGATACGAGCAGTACTTC. This sequence encodes CASSQVGRYEQYF.